Following are 30 T cell receptor beta chains from one sample sequenced in a study of response to subunit inactivated influenza vaccine. TCRdb redid the calling of the RT-PCR reads with MiXCR, one entry per CDR3 protein. The sample has 450,000 to 600,000 distinct CDR3 sequences, around 8% seen once; the top ten hold 13%. The sample was PBMCs from blood, taken about 23 months after vaccination. Every receptor here comes from a man between 50 and 75 years old who received an inactivated influenza vaccine.

This clonotype has a handful of counts. As DNA, the CDR3 is TGCAGTGCTAGAGGGGCAGGCCCTGGCGAGCAGTACTTC. Amino acid sequence: CSARGAGPGEQYF. The V call is TRBV20-1, the J call TRBJ2-7; D is uncertain. V shed 1 base and J shed 6 bases, with 13 bases lying between them. The CDR3 is 13 amino acids. The germline V gene has CDR1 DFQATT and CDR2 SNEGSKA (reference sequence).

This clonotype was recorded a few times. The CDR3 DNA is TGCGCCAGCAGCAACCTTCTAGCGGGAGGACGGGAGACCCAGTACTTC. Translation gives CASSNLLAGGRETQYF. The rearrangement joins TRBV5-1 to TRBJ2-5; 11 nucleotides agree with TRBD2. Germline V gene data show CDR1 as SGHRS and CDR2 as YFSETQ. Trimming cost V 4 bases and J 5 bases; bases outside gene matches: 10. The CDR3 totals 16 residues.

This clonotype turned up a few times. The chain links TRBV29-1 to TRBJ2-7; possibly TRBD2 for D (6 bases). Germline V gene lookup returns CDR1 SQVTM and CDR2 ANQGSEA. V was shortened by 7 bases and J by 0 bases, with 10 bases between the two germline ends. This CDR3 is built from 12 residues. CDR3 in DNA: TGCAGCGCGGTTAGCGGCTCCTACGAGCAGTACTTC. Translating it yields CSAVSGSYEQYF.

A few counts support this clonotype. The genes are TRBV4-3 and TRBJ2-7, with D possibly matching TRBD2 (5 bases). This CDR3 has 16 amino acids. Trimming removed 4 bases from V and 2 bases from J, with 18 bases in between. Germline values: CDR1 LGHNA, CDR2 YSLEER. The CDR3 protein is CASSPGALAIPYEQYF. CDR3 DNA sequence: TGCGCCAGCAGCCCTGGCGCGCTAGCAATCCCCTACGAGCAGTACTTC.

This clonotype was observed a handful of times. This chain joins TRBV7-2 and TRBJ2-1; D is perhaps TRBD1 (7 bases). Germline assignment: CDR1 SGHTA and CDR2 FQGNSA. The CDR3 totals 13 residues. The V end was cut by 11 bases, the J end by 5 bases, with 16 bases between. The chain's CDR3 is CAGGTVLDNEQFF. CDR3 nucleotides: TGTGCCGGCGGGACAGTCTTAGACAATGAGCAGTTCTTC.

This clonotype occurred a few times. The chain combines TRBV24-1 with TRBJ2-2, with D tentatively TRBD2 (5 bases). The V end lost 9 bases, the J end lost 3 bases, and 7 bases lay between the germline ends. Germline lookup yields CDR1 KGHDR and CDR2 SFDVKD. The length of the CDR3 is 12 residues. Here the CDR3 DNA reads TGTGCCACCGAGGGTTACACCGGGGAGCTGTTTTTT. Translating it yields CATEGYTGELFF.

This chain links TRBV14 with TRBJ2-2; 10 nucleotides agree with TRBD1. This CDR3 comprises 18 residues. Germline V gives CDR1 SGHDN, CDR2 FVKESK. V trimming: 4 bases; J trimming: 5 bases; junction bases outside the gene matches: 13. The CDR3 sequence is CASSPKWGDRGSTGELFF. CDR3 sequence (DNA): TGTGCCAGCAGCCCCAAGTGGGGGGACAGGGGTTCGACCGGGGAGCTGTTTTTT.

This clonotype has only a few counts. The genes are TRBV13 and TRBJ1-2, with 7 bases lining up with TRBD1. V shed 3 bases and J 7 bases; nucleotides not matched to a gene: 5. The germline gives CDR1 PRHDT, CDR2 FYEKMQ (reference sequence). This CDR3 has 13 amino acids. CDR3 region: CASSFSTGVGYTF. CDR3 nucleotides: TGTGCCAGCAGCTTCAGTACAGGGGTTGGCTACACCTTC.

This clonotype was seen more than once but under ten times. The CDR3 loop is CAISEGEYTQYF. The CDR3 DNA follows: TGTGCCATCAGTGAGGGGGAGTATACGCAGTATTTT. This chain uses TRBV10-3 with TRBJ2-3, with D possibly being TRBD2 (5 bases). Trimming took 2 bases from V and 7 from J, leaving 7 bases between them. This CDR3 is built from 12 residues. Looked up from germline, CDR1 is ENHRY and CDR2 is SYGVKD.

This clonotype has at least ten counts. The chain combines TRBV7-2 with TRBJ2-3; 11 bases are a match to TRBD2. Germline V CDR1 and CDR2: SGHTA, FQGNSA. The CDR3 spans 19 residues. V dropped 0 bases and J dropped 5; count of bases not matched to a gene: 13. For the CDR3, the DNA is TGTGCCAGCAGCTTAGCGCTTGGGAGTAGCGGGGGGGCCGGAGATACGCAGTATTTT. This encodes CASSLALGSSGGAGDTQYF.

The chain is built from TRBV19 and TRBJ1-1; D is ambiguous. This CDR3 has 15 residues. Between the trimmed V and J ends, which lost 4 bases and 1 base, there was a span of 13 bases. Germline V gene sequence: CDR1 LNHDA, CDR2 SQIVND (reference sequence). The CDR3 nucleotides read TGTGCCAGTAGTACCCATCGACAAAGGAACACTGAAGCTTTCTTT. Amino acids: CASSTHRQRNTEAFF.

This clonotype was counted many times. The chain recombines TRBV24-1 with TRBJ2-2; 8 bases match TRBD1. CDR1 and CDR2 from the germline V gene are KGHDR and SFDVKD. The CDR3 has 14 residues. V lost 9 bases to trimming and J lost 1 base; unmatched junction nucleotides: 3. The CDR3 spells CATEGQVNTGELFF. The CDR3 nucleotides read TGTGCCACCGAGGGACAGGTGAACACCGGGGAGCTGTTTTTT.

This clonotype was observed a handful of times. The chain joins TRBV5-5 to TRBJ1-6; D is uncertain. V was cut by 2 bases and J by 7 bases, with 16 bases left in between. The CDR3 spans 16 residues. Looked up from germline, CDR1 is SGHKS and CDR2 is YYEKEE (reference sequence). The CDR3, as DNA: TGTGCCAGCAGCTTATATGCCTATACGCGGAATTCACCCCTCCACTTT. Amino acids: CASSLYAYTRNSPLHF.

The gene calls are TRBV4-3 and TRBJ1-2, with no clear D. Germline CDR1 is LGHNA and CDR2 is YSLEER. V gave up 4 bases and J gave up 4 bases, with 10 bases separating them. The CDR3 has 13 residues. The CDR3 DNA sequence: TGCGCCAGCAGCCGAACAGACGGCTATGGCTACACCTTC. This translates into CASSRTDGYGYTF.

This clonotype has more than one count but fewer than ten. The CDR3 region is CASSIDWGREDSPLHF. The CDR3 DNA follows: TGTGCCAGCAGTATTGACTGGGGGCGAGAGGATTCACCCCTCCACTTT. The gene calls are TRBV7-9 and TRBJ1-6, with D possibly matching TRBD1 (6 bases). CDR1 and CDR2 (germline): SEHNR, FQNEAQ (reference sequence). V gave up 6 bases and J gave up 8 bases, with 20 bases separating them. This CDR3 comprises 16 residues.

V usage is TRBV28 and J usage is TRBJ2-7, with TRBD2 matching over 8 bases. The CDR3 totals 17 residues. The V segment lost 2 bases and the J segment 0 bases; nucleotides outside the gene matches: 9. Germline CDR1 reads MDHEN; CDR2 reads SYDVKM. CDR3 bases: TGTGCCAGCAGTTTACTAGCGGGCCGCATACACTCCTACGAGCAGTACTTC. The encoded protein is CASSLLAGRIHSYEQYF. The variable domain in full, with the rest retrieved from reference TRBV28 and TRBJ2-7, is DVKVTQSSRYLVKRTGEKVFLECVQDMDHENMFWYRQDPGLGLRLIYFSYDVKMKEKGDIPEGYSVSREKKERFSLILESASTNQTSMYLCASSLLAGRIHSYEQYFGPGTRLTVT.

This chain joins TRBV7-2 and TRBJ1-5; tentatively, D is TRBD1 (5 bases). Trimming stripped 5 bases from V and 6 bases from J, with 11 bases between. Germline V gives CDR1 SGHTA, CDR2 FQGNSA. CDR3 length: 13 residues. The CDR3: CASSPGRGQPQHF. The CDR3, as DNA: TGTGCCAGCAGCCCGGGGAGGGGTCAGCCCCAGCATTTT.

This rearrangement joins TRBV7-2 to TRBJ2-7; 7 positions agree with TRBD2. Per the germline V gene, CDR1 is SGHTA and CDR2 is FQGNSA. This CDR3 is built from 17 residues. With 5 bases clipped from V and 0 bases from J, the junction kept 13 bases outside the gene matches. The CDR3 loop is CASSLWGSGYISYEQYF. As DNA, the CDR3 is TGTGCCAGCAGCCTCTGGGGTAGCGGGTATATCTCCTACGAGCAGTACTTC.

This clonotype was detected only a few times. The chain couples TRBV5-1 to TRBJ1-5, with D uncertain. From germline, CDR1 is SGHRS and CDR2 YFSETQ. The CDR3 extends over 13 amino acids. V lost 0 bases to trimming and J lost 3 bases, with 4 bases between them. The CDR3 DNA follows: TGCGCCAGCAGCTTGGCGGCCAATCAGCCCCAGCATTTT. Its translation: CASSLAANQPQHF.

There are a few counts of this clonotype. The chain combines TRBV11-2 with TRBJ1-2, with D possibly TRBD1 on 6 matching bases. Germline loops: CDR1 SGHAT, CDR2 FQNNGV. The CDR3 runs to 15 residues. V lost 4 bases, J lost 4 bases, and 16 bases lay in between. CDR3 sequence reads: CASSSSRGAGYGYTF. The DNA of the CDR3 is TGTGCCAGCAGCTCATCACGGGGGGCAGGCTATGGCTACACCTTC.

The V and J genes are TRBV12-5 and TRBJ2-1, with 10 bases lining up with TRBD2. The germline gives CDR1 LGHNT, CDR2 FRNRAP. The CDR3 is made up of 17 amino acids. J was trimmed by 0 bases and V by 5 bases; bases with no gene match: 7. The CDR3 sequence: CASGGLAELRSYNEQFF. CDR3 sequence (DNA): TGTGCTAGTGGTGGACTAGCGGAACTGCGCTCCTACAATGAGCAGTTCTTC.

CDR3 DNA: TGCAGTGCTCTGGGTGGGGACTACAATGAGCAGTTCTTC. It translates to CSALGGDYNEQFF. The rearrangement uses TRBV20-1 and TRBJ2-1; D is undetermined. Trimming shortened V by 5 bases and J by 3 bases, and 11 bases separated the two germline ends. The germline V gene encodes CDR1 DFQATT and CDR2 SNEGSKA (reference sequence). There are 13 residues in the CDR3.

At least ten counts were recorded for this clonotype. V is TRBV16 and J is TRBJ2-1; maybe TRBD1 (5 bases). Germline assignment: CDR1 KGHSY and CDR2 FQNENV. The CDR3 runs 15 residues. Trimming shortened V by 1 base and J by 8 bases, and 15 bases separated the two germline ends. The CDR3 nucleotides read TGTGCCAGCAGCCAATTCGTGGGCAGGGTAGATGAGCAGTTCTTC. Its translation: CASSQFVGRVDEQFF.

CDR3 in amino acids: CASSPNGRENTGELFF. Written as DNA, the CDR3 is TGTGCCAGCTCACCAAACGGGAGGGAGAACACCGGGGAGCTGTTTTTT. The chain recombines TRBV18 with TRBJ2-2, with 8 bases aligning to TRBD2. From germline, CDR1 is KGHSH and CDR2 LQKENI. The CDR3 spans 16 residues. Trimming cost V 2 bases and J 1 base; bases outside gene matches: 3. Supplemented by reference TRBV18 and TRBJ2-2, the full variable domain reads NAGVMQNPRHLVRRRGQEARLRCSPMKGHSHVYWYRQLPEEGLKFMVYLQKENIIDESGMPKERFSAEFPKEGPSILRIQQVVRGDSAAYFCASSPNGRENTGELFFGEGSRLTVL.

This clonotype came up a few times. The rearrangement joins TRBV12-3 or TRBV12-4 to TRBJ2-7; D remains unclear. V was pared by 7 bases and J by 4 bases, with 17 bases between. The CDR3 runs to 14 residues. CDR3 sequence (DNA): TGTGCCAGCACCCCCGAGGCGGCCGATTACGAGCAGTACTTC. Protein product: CASTPEAADYEQYF.

This clonotype has at least ten counts. The chain recombines TRBV28 with TRBJ1-2; D remains ambiguous. The CDR3 is 13 residues long. Germline lookup yields CDR1 MDHEN and CDR2 SYDVKM. V shed 4 bases and J shed 14 bases, with 20 bases lying between them. CDR3 nucleotides: TGTGCCAGCAGTTCCTCGACTGAAGCTATCTGGACCTTC. Its translation is CASSSSTEAIWTF.

This clonotype has more than one count but fewer than ten. CDR3 sequence (DNA): TGTGCCAGCAGTTACGGGGAACCTAACACCGGGGAGCTGTTTTTT. Translation: CASSYGEPNTGELFF. The gene calls are TRBV6-5 and TRBJ2-2; unclear D gene. Germline V lookup: CDR1 MNHEY, CDR2 SVGAGI. Trimming removed 2 bases from V and 2 bases from J, with 9 bases in between. The CDR3 spans 15 residues.

This clonotype has a handful of counts. J is TRBJ1-1 and V is TRBV18; 8 bases agree with TRBD1. The CDR3 has 16 residues. After removal of 3 bases from V and 6 bases from J, the junction contained 12 bases not matched to a gene. The germline gives CDR1 KGHSH, CDR2 LQKENI. As DNA, the CDR3 is TGTGCCAGCTCACCGGTGACCACACAGGGGGGCGCTGAAGCTTTCTTT. As protein: CASSPVTTQGGAEAFF.

The V gene is TRBV6-2 or TRBV6-3, the J gene TRBJ2-4; possibly TRBD2 for D (5 bases). Trimming removed 0 bases at V and 3 bases at J, with 15 bases between. The CDR3 covers 17 residues. Germline CDR1 reads MNHEY; CDR2 reads SVGEGT. In DNA form, the CDR3 reads TGTGCCAGCAGTTACTCGATGGTTGAGGCGGGCAAAAACATTCAGTACTTC. Its protein product is CASSYSMVEAGKNIQYF.

This chain links TRBV20-1 with TRBJ2-3; maybe TRBD2 (5 bases). V was shortened by 1 base and J by 2 bases, with 13 bases between the two germline ends. The germline gives CDR1 DFQATT, CDR2 SNEGSKA (reference sequence). The CDR3 has 15 residues. CDR3: CSARAGEDFTDTQYF. CDR3 DNA: TGCAGTGCTAGAGCCGGAGAGGACTTCACAGATACGCAGTATTTT.